This entry lists 29 T cell receptor beta chains sequenced from one sample in a study of T cell responses to AZD1222 COVID-19 vaccine. Profiling relied on immunoSEQ multiplex PCR, and the TCRdb table lists in-frame clones only, not all of them. Found here are fewer than 130,000 clones, around 90% of them singletons; the top ten hold 2% to 2.5%. The starting material was peripheral blood, obtained 28 days after the second AZD1222 dose. The receptors were gathered from an adult who received the AZD1222 COVID-19 vaccine.

The CDR3 protein is CATRTSGAYEQYF. The CDR3 DNA reads TGTGCCACCCGAACTAGCGGCGCCTACGAGCAGTACTTC. The V call is TRBV27, the J call TRBJ2-7; 8 nucleotides agree with TRBD2. CDR1 and CDR2 (germline): MNHEY, SMNVEV (reference sequence). V shed 10 bases and J 2 bases; nucleotides not matched to a gene: 7. CDR3 length equals 13 residues.

The V and J genes are TRBV25-1 and TRBJ2-3; 8 nucleotides agree with TRBD2. After removal of 3 bases from V and 2 bases from J, the junction contained 13 bases not matched to a gene. The CDR3 totals 18 residues. CDR1 is MGHDK, CDR2 SYGVNS, per germline. CDR3 in DNA: TGTGCCAGCAGTGATCGGACTAGCCGGGGAGCACCCACAGATACGCAGTATTTT. It is translated as CASSDRTSRGAPTDTQYF. Full variable domain (outside the CDR3, taken from reference TRBV25-1 and TRBJ2-3): EADIYQTPRYLVIGTGKKITLECSQTMGHDKMYWYQQDPGMELHLIHYSYGVNSTEKGDLSSESTVSRIRTEHFPLTLESARPSHTSQYLCASSDRTSRGAPTDTQYFGPGTRLTVL.

This sequence joins TRBV30 and TRBJ2-7; TRBD1 might be the D (5 bases). The germline CDR1 and CDR2 sequences are GTSNPN and SVGIG (reference sequence). The CDR3 runs to 15 residues. V dropped 2 bases and J dropped 0 bases, with 14 bases sitting between them. The CDR3 spells CAWSLGRPSSYEQYF. CDR3 in DNA: TGTGCCTGGAGTCTGGGGCGACCCAGCTCCTACGAGCAGTACTTC. The variable domain in full, with the rest retrieved from reference TRBV30 and TRBJ2-7, is SQTIHQWPATLVQPVGSPLSLECTVEGTSNPNLYWYRQAAGRGLQLLFYSVGIGQISSEVPQNLSASRPQDRQFILSSKKLLLSDSGFYLCAWSLGRPSSYEQYFGPGTRLTVT.

This chain joins TRBV27 and TRBJ2-6; no clear D. CDR3 length: 16 residues. The ends were cut back, 10 bases at V and 1 base at J, with 17 bases in the middle. Germline V gene lookup returns CDR1 MNHEY and CDR2 SMNVEV (reference sequence). The CDR3 loop reads CATRSWSRSGANVLTF. The CDR3 nucleotides are TGTGCCACCAGATCGTGGTCCCGTTCTGGGGCCAACGTCCTGACTTTC.

The V gene is TRBV6-5, the J gene TRBJ2-7; tentatively, D is TRBD2 (5 bases). With 4 bases removed from V and 3 bases from J, the gap between germline ends came to 10 bases. CDR1 is MNHEY, CDR2 SVGAGI, per germline. The CDR3 spans 13 residues. CDR3 protein: CASSSGLNYEQYF. The CDR3 nucleotides read TGTGCCAGCAGTTCAGGACTCAACTACGAGCAGTACTTC.

V gene TRBV19 combines with J gene TRBJ2-7; D is ambiguous. Trimming left V 5 bases short and J 6 bases short, with 14 bases between. This CDR3 spans 13 amino acids. Germline V gene data show CDR1 as LNHDA and CDR2 as SQIVND (reference sequence). The CDR3 DNA reads as TGTGCCAGTAGTCCCCCCTCATCGGTCGAGCAGTACTTC. Translated, it gives CASSPPSSVEQYF.

The rearrangement uses TRBV6-5 and TRBJ1-2; a weak D match, TRBD1 (6 bases). Trimming stripped 6 bases from V and 1 base from J, with 15 bases between. In germline, CDR1 is MNHEY, CDR2 SVGAGI. This CDR3 region has 15 residues. CDR3 sequence reads: CASRHYREGNYGYTF. CDR3 sequence (DNA): TGTGCCAGCAGGCATTACAGGGAGGGTAACTATGGCTACACCTTC.

CDR3 sequence reads: CASSDTPDKNTEAFF. The CDR3 bases are TGTGCCAGCAGTGACACACCAGATAAAAACACTGAAGCTTTCTTT. The chain employs TRBV6-4 and TRBJ1-1; D is unresolved. The V gene's germline CDR1 is MRHNA and CDR2 SNTAGT. Trimming took 2 bases from V and 2 from J, leaving 12 bases between them. CDR3 length: 15 amino acids.

The chain is built from TRBV6-4 and TRBJ2-1; 13 bases agree with TRBD2. The V and J ends lost 6 bases and 4 bases, in that order; junction bases with no gene match: 3. Looked up from germline, CDR1 is MRHNA and CDR2 is SNTAGT. The length of the CDR3 is 15 residues. The CDR3 here is CASSPTSGGYNEQFF. Written as DNA, the CDR3 is TGTGCCAGCAGCCCGACTAGCGGGGGGTACAATGAGCAGTTCTTC.

This chain uses TRBV3-1 (or the pseudogene TRBV3-2) with TRBJ2-2, with 7 bases identical to TRBD1. The ends lost 10 bases at V and 4 bases at J; junction bases unmatched: 9. The germline V gene encodes CDR1 LGHDT and CDR2 YNNKEL (reference sequence). This CDR3 is 14 amino acids long. Here the CDR3 reads CANTGQTSTGELFF. In nucleotides, the CDR3 is TGTGCCAATACGGGACAGACGAGCACCGGGGAGCTGTTTTTT.

In its sample, this clone was seen once. CDR3 sequence (DNA): TGTGCCACCAGTGATCGCCAGGGGGCCCAAGAGACCCAGTACTTC. Amino acid sequence: CATSDRQGAQETQYF. The chain uses TRBV24-1 and TRBJ2-5; 8 bases map to TRBD1. The CDR3 loop spans 15 amino acids. Per the germline V gene, CDR1 is KGHDR and CDR2 is SFDVKD. V was clipped by 3 bases and J by 1 base; unmatched bases: 3.

The rearrangement joins TRBV28 to TRBJ2-2; TRBD2 is a possible D gene (5 bases). The CDR3 extends over 15 amino acids. Germline V CDR1 and CDR2: MDHEN, SYDVKM. V was trimmed by 2 bases and J by 5 bases, leaving 12 bases between them. This CDR3 is CASSLLIRGTGELFF. The CDR3 DNA reads TGTGCCAGCAGTTTACTTATCCGGGGAACCGGGGAGCTGTTTTTT.

The CDR3 DNA sequence: TGTGCCAGTAGTATAGACCCCGGGACAAATTCACCCCTCCACTTT. This gives the protein CASSIDPGTNSPLHF. The J gene is TRBJ1-6, the V gene TRBV19; D possibly corresponds to TRBD1 (6 bases). This CDR3 comprises 15 residues. Germline V CDR1 and CDR2: LNHDA, SQIVND (reference sequence). V was shortened by 0 bases and J by 7 bases, with 10 bases between the two germline ends.

This sequence joins TRBV6-4 and TRBJ2-1; no clear D gene. This CDR3 has 16 amino acids. The V end was cut by 0 bases, the J end by 0 bases, with 9 bases between. Germline CDR1 is MRHNA and CDR2 is SNTAGT. CDR3 sequence reads: CASSDSKTSSYNEQFF. For the CDR3, the DNA is TGTGCCAGCAGTGACTCCAAAACGAGCTCCTACAATGAGCAGTTCTTC.

The chain recombines TRBV4-1 with TRBJ2-7, with 10 bases identical to TRBD1. Germline V gene data show CDR1 as MGHRA and CDR2 as YSYEKL. V shed 3 bases, J shed 1 base, and the junction held 9 bases outside the gene matches. There are 17 residues in the CDR3. The CDR3 nucleotides read TGCGCCAGCAGCCATCCCCCGCGGGACAGGGGTTCCTACGAGCAGTACTTC. It translates to CASSHPPRDRGSYEQYF.

Points on this clone: The junction does not match germline at one end; this may be a read error. This rearrangement joins TRBV28 to TRBJ1-3; 7 bases line up with TRBD1. Germline V gene data show CDR1 as MDHEN and CDR2 as SYDVKM. The CDR3 totals 15 residues. The CDR3 spells CASSFGRGTGSTIYF. CDR3 in DNA: TGTGCCAGCAGTTTCGGCAGGGGGACGGGAAGCACCATATATTTT.

The CDR3, as DNA: TGTGCCAGCAGCGCGGGACAGGGGCTCTACGAGCAGTACTTC. Its translation: CASSAGQGLYEQYF. The chain is built from TRBV5-4 and TRBJ2-7; TRBD1 aligns across 10 bases. With V trimmed by 4 bases and J by 3 bases, 4 bases remained unmatched. Germline V gene sequence: CDR1 SGHNT, CDR2 YYREEE (reference sequence). This CDR3 contains 14 residues. The entire variable domain, with the rest obtained from reference TRBV5-4 and TRBJ2-7, is as follows: ETGVTQSPTHLIKTRGQQVTLRCSSQSGHNTVSWYQQALGQGPQFIFQYYREEENGRGNFPPRFSGLQFPNYSSELNVNALELDDSALYLCASSAGQGLYEQYFGPGTRLTVT.

V is TRBV18 and J is TRBJ1-3, with a weak D call TRBD1 (5 bases). V was cut by 0 bases and J by 0 bases, with 9 bases left in between. Germline V gene lookup returns CDR1 KGHSH and CDR2 LQKENI. The CDR3 covers 16 residues. The CDR3 DNA reads as TGTGCCAGCTCACCACCGTCACAGGCCTCTGGAAACACCATATATTTT. It translates to CASSPPSQASGNTIYF.

This chain uses TRBV18 with TRBJ2-2, with D possibly being TRBD1 (5 bases). The CDR3 spans 14 residues. The V end was cut by 3 bases, the J end by 1 base, with 6 bases between. The germline gives CDR1 KGHSH, CDR2 LQKENI. CDR3 amino acids: CASSPDRNTGELFF. The CDR3 coding sequence is TGTGCCAGCTCACCCGACAGGAACACCGGGGAGCTGTTTTTT.

J is TRBJ1-4 and V is TRBV5-4, with 10 bases fitting TRBD1. The germline CDR1 and CDR2 sequences are SGHNT and YYREEE (reference sequence). V was pared by 0 bases and J by 8 bases, with 4 bases of the junction left unmatched. This CDR3 comprises 15 residues. The CDR3 region has the DNA TGTGCCAGCAGCTTGGGCGGGACAGGGGCCGAAAAACTGTTTTTT. Translated: CASSLGGTGAEKLFF.

The rearrangement uses TRBV15 and TRBJ2-3; TRBD2 matches 7 bases. CDR3 length equals 16 residues. Germline V gene sequence: CDR1 LNHNV, CDR2 YYDKDF (reference sequence). The ends lost 0 bases at V and 8 bases at J; junction bases unmatched: 11. The CDR3 DNA follows: TGTGCCACCAGCAGAGATGGCCAGCGGGGAGGTGGTACGCAGTATTTT. Translated: CATSRDGQRGGGTQYF.

This chain's CDR3 is CASSLGGRAAGELFF. In DNA, the CDR3 is TGTGCCAGCAGCTTAGGAGGGAGGGCCGCCGGGGAGCTGTTTTTT. This rearrangement joins TRBV11-3 to TRBJ2-2, with 7 bases fitting TRBD2. This CDR3 region has 15 residues. Germline V CDR1 and CDR2: SGHNT, YENEEA. Trimming cost V 1 base and J 6 bases; bases outside gene matches: 5.

DNA for the CDR3: TGTGCCAGCAGCGATCGTGGAAGCGGGAGCTACGAGCAGTACTTC. Translating it yields CASSDRGSGSYEQYF. This chain connects TRBV7-9 to TRBJ2-7, with 8 bases aligning to TRBD2. V was pared by 5 bases and J by 3 bases, with 9 bases of the junction left unmatched. CDR3 length: 15 residues. Germline V CDR1 and CDR2: SEHNR, FQNEAQ (reference sequence).

The CDR3 region has the DNA TGTGCCAGCAGTGTAGGAGAGACCCAGTACTTC. It translates to CASSVGETQYF. The V gene is TRBV28, the J gene TRBJ2-5; D not resolved. Germline V gives CDR1 MDHEN, CDR2 SYDVKM. The germline V and J ends were trimmed by 5 bases and 4 bases, with 5 bases remaining between them. The CDR3 totals 11 residues.

The J gene is TRBJ1-2, the V gene TRBV10-3; 10 bases are a match to TRBD1. CDR3 size: 16 residues. V was clipped by 2 bases and J by 1 base; unmatched bases: 4. Germline assignment: CDR1 ENHRY and CDR2 SYGVKD. For the CDR3, the DNA is TGTGCCATCAGTGAGAGAAGGACAGGGGGTAACTATGGCTACACCTTC. This sequence encodes CAISERRTGGNYGYTF.

J is TRBJ2-1 and V is TRBV7-3, with D perhaps TRBD2 (5 bases). From germline, CDR1 is SGHTA and CDR2 FQGTGA. Trimming removed 5 bases at V and 6 bases at J, with 14 bases between. This CDR3 comprises 14 residues. Here the CDR3 DNA reads TGTGCCAGCAGCCCACTTCGGCTAGCCAATGAGCAGTTCTTC. The encoded protein is CASSPLRLANEQFF. Together with reference TRBV7-3 and TRBJ2-1, the CDR3 gives the full variable domain: GAGVSQTPSNKVTEKGKYVELRCDPISGHTALYWYRQSLGQGPEFLIYFQGTGAADDSGLPNDRFFAVRPEGSVSTLKIQRTERGDSAVYLCASSPLRLANEQFFGPGTRLTVL.

The chain links TRBV9 to TRBJ2-3, with no clear D. The CDR3 totals 14 residues. V was shortened by 1 base and J by 4 bases, with 10 bases between the two germline ends. CDR1 and CDR2 (germline): SGDLS, YYNGEE. CDR3 nucleotides: TGTGCCAGCAGCGTAAAGACCCCCCCAGATACGCAGTATTTT. Translation gives CASSVKTPPDTQYF.

The chain links TRBV15 to TRBJ1-1; weak D call: TRBD1 (5 bases). This CDR3 has 13 residues. Trimming pared 6 bases from V and 5 bases from J, leaving 13 bases between. The germline CDR1 and CDR2 sequences are LNHNV and YYDKDF (reference sequence). This CDR3 is CATSWRGDTEAFF. The CDR3 bases are TGTGCCACCAGTTGGAGGGGAGATACTGAAGCTTTCTTT.

The V and J genes are TRBV18 and TRBJ1-3; TRBD1 matches 8 bases. Germline CDR1 KGHSH, CDR2 LQKENI. The ends lost 4 bases at V and 0 bases at J; junction bases unmatched: 5. The CDR3 totals 16 residues. The CDR3 bases are TGTGCCAGCTCACTTGGGACAGGCGGCTCTGGAAACACCATATATTTT. Translating it yields CASSLGTGGSGNTIYF.